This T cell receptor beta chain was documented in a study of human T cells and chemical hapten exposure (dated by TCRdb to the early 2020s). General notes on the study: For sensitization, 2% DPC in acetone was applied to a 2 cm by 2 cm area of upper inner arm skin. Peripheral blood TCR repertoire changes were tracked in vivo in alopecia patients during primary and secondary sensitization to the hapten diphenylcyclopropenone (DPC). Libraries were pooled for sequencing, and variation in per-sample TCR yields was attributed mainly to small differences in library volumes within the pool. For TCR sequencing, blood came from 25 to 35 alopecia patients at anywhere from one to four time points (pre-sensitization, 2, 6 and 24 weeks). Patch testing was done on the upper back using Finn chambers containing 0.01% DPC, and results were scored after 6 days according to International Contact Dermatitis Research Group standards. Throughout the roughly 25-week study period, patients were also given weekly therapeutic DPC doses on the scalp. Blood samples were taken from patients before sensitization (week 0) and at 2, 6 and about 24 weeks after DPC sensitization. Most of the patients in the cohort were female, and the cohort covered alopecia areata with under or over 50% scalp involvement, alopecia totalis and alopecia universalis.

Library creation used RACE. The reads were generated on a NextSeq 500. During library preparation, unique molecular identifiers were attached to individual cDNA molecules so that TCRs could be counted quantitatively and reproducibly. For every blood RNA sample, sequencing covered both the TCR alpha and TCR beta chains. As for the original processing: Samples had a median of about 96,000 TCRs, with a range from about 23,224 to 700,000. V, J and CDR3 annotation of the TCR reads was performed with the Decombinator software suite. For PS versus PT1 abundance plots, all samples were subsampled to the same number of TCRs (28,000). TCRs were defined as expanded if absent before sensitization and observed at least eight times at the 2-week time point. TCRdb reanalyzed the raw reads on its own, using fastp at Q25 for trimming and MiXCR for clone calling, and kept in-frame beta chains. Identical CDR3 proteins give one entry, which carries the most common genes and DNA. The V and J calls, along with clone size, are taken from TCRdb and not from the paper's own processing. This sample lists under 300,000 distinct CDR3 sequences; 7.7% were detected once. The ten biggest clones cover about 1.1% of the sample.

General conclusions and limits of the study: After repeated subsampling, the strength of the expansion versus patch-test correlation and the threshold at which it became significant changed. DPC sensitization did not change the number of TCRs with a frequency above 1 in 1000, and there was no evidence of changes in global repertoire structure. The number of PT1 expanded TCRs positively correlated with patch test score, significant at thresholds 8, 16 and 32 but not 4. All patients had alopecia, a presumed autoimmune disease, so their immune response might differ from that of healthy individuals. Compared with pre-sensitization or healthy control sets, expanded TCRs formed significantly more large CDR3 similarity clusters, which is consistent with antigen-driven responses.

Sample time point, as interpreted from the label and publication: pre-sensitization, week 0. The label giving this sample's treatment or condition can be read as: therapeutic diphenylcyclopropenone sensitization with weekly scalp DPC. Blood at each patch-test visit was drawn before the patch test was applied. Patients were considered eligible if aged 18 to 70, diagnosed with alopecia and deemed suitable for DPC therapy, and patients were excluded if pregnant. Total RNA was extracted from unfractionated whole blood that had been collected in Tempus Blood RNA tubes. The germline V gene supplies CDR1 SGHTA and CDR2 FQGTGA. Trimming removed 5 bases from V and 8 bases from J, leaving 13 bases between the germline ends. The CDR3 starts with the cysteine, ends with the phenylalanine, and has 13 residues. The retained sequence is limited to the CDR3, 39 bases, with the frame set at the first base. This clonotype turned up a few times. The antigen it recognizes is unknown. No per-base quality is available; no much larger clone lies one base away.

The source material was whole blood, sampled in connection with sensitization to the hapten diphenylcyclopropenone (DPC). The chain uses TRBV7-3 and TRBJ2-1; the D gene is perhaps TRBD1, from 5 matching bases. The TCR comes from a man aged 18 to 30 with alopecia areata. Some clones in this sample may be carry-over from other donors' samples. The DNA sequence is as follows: TGTGCCAGCAGCCTCGACCAGGGATATGAGCAGTTCTTC. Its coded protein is CASSLDQGYEQFF.